This is a list of T cell receptor beta chains from one sample in a study of blood T cells in healthy people across ages. One entry per CDR3 protein, called by TCRdb with MiXCR from the 5' RACE reads. In the table there are more than 1,400,000 distinct CDR3 sequences, 35% to 45% of which are singletons. Specimen: blood. The receptors here all came from a woman aged 18-29 years in good health. The CDR3 runs from the conserved cysteine through the conserved F or W. The D gene is left open where the match is weak. Only some rows state a clone size, as once, few, many or a class for expanded clones.

D: TRBD2; size: NA; J: TRBJ2-1; length: 18; V: TRBV29-1; CDR3: CSAYLAGRLSGTYNEQFF; DNA: TGCAGCGCCTATCTAGCGGGGAGGCTTTCTGGCACCTACAATGAGCAGTTCTTC
D: NA; size: NA; J: TRBJ1-5; length: 15; V: TRBV28; CDR3: CASSFSYLSNQPQHF; DNA: TGTGCCAGCAGTTTTTCCTATCTTAGCAATCAGCCCCAGCATTTT
D: NA; size: NA; J: TRBJ2-5; length: 18; V: TRBV27; CDR3: CASSLYPSGGVAGGTQYF; DNA: TGTGCCAGCAGTTTATATCCGTCGGGTGGTGTCGCGGGTGGGACCCAGTACTTC
D: NA; size: NA; J: TRBJ2-5; length: 15; V: TRBV14; CDR3: CASSRKVTLQETQYF; DNA: TGTGCCAGCAGCCGCAAAGTGACTCTCCAAGAGACCCAGTACTTC
D: TRBD1; size: NA; J: TRBJ2-7; length: 14; V: TRBV2; CDR3: CASSPTGQSYEQYF; DNA: TGTGCCAGCAGCCCGACAGGGCAATCCTACGAGCAGTACTTC
D: TRBD1; size: NA; J: TRBJ1-2; length: 13; V: TRBV20-1; CDR3: CSAGPGQGNGYTF; DNA: TGCAGTGCAGGACCGGGACAGGGGAATGGCTACACCTTC
D: NA; size: few; J: TRBJ1-6; length: 16; V: TRBV20-1; CDR3: CSAREGDQGYGSPLHF; DNA: TGCAGTGCTAGAGAAGGGGACCAGGGATACGGTTCACCCCTCCACTTT
D: TRBD1; size: NA; J: TRBJ2-1; length: 16; V: TRBV7-9; CDR3: CASSLGGTGIHNEQFF; DNA: TGTGCCAGCAGCTTAGGTGGGACAGGGATCCACAATGAGCAGTTCTTC
D: NA; size: NA; J: TRBJ1-2; length: 14; V: TRBV12-3/TRBV12-4; CDR3: CASSLAVTNYGYTF; DNA: TGTGCCAGCAGTTTGGCGGTCACTAACTATGGCTACACCTTC
D: NA; size: few; J: TRBJ2-7; length: 15; V: TRBV14; CDR3: CASSQDGRQFHEQYF; DNA: TGTGCCAGCAGCCAAGATGGACGACAGTTCCACGAGCAGTACTTC
D: TRBD2; size: NA; J: TRBJ2-7; length: 14; V: TRBV6-2/TRBV6-3; CDR3: CASSYSGRADEQYF; DNA: TGTGCCAGCAGTTACTCCGGGAGGGCCGACGAGCAGTACTTC
D: NA; size: NA; J: TRBJ1-2; length: 14; V: TRBV7-7; CDR3: CASSRARDANGYTF; DNA: TGTGCTAGCAGCCGGGCACGGGACGCGAATGGCTACACCTTC
D: NA; size: NA; J: TRBJ2-5; length: 16; V: TRBV12-3/TRBV12-4; CDR3: CASSLVRGLKTETQYF; DNA: TGTGCCAGCAGTTTAGTTCGGGGACTGAAAACAGAGACCCAGTACTTC
D: TRBD1; size: NA; J: TRBJ2-6; length: 13; V: TRBV7-2; CDR3: CVGQGTGANVLTF; DNA: TGTGTCGGACAGGGGACCGGGGCCAACGTCCTGACTTTC
D: NA; size: NA; J: TRBJ2-3; length: 17; V: TRBV4-1; CDR3: CASSQDLAGRITDTQYF; DNA: TGCGCCAGCAGCCAAGATCTAGCAGGGCGGATCACAGATACGCAGTATTTT
D: NA; size: NA; J: TRBJ2-3; length: 14; V: TRBV4-1; CDR3: CASSQGIRADTQYF; DNA: TGCGCCAGCAGCCAAGGTATTAGAGCCGATACGCAGTATTTT
D: NA; size: NA; J: TRBJ2-7; length: 14; V: TRBV15; CDR3: CATSPEYQAREQYF; DNA: TGTGCCACCTCCCCAGAGTATCAAGCGCGCGAGCAGTACTTC
D: TRBD2; size: few; J: TRBJ2-3; length: 19; V: TRBV4-2; CDR3: CASEPKIKERGSKTDTQYF; DNA: TGTGCCAGCGAGCCAAAGATAAAGGAACGCGGGAGTAAAACAGATACGCAGTATTTT
D: TRBD2; size: few; J: TRBJ2-5; length: 13; V: TRBV6-5; CDR3: CASSSIAGETQYF; DNA: TGTGCCAGCAGTTCGATAGCGGGGGAGACCCAGTACTTC
D: NA; size: NA; J: TRBJ1-6; length: 18; V: TRBV10-1; CDR3: CASRGWLTLSSYNSPLHF; DNA: TGCGCCAGCAGAGGATGGCTGACCCTCAGCTCCTATAATTCACCCCTCCACTTT
D: NA; size: NA; J: TRBJ2-3; length: 16; V: TRBV4-1; CDR3: CASSQDLQLRVDTQYF; DNA: TGCGCCAGCAGCCAAGACCTCCAGTTGAGGGTAGATACGCAGTATTTT
D: TRBD1; size: NA; J: TRBJ1-2; length: 13; V: TRBV20-1; CDR3: CSARSGGTDGYTF; DNA: TGCAGTGCTAGGTCAGGGGGGACTGATGGCTACACCTTC
D: TRBD1; size: few; J: TRBJ2-7; length: 15; V: TRBV28; CDR3: CASSTPGGKTYEQYF; DNA: TGTGCCAGCAGTACCCCAGGGGGTAAAACCTACGAGCAGTACTTC
D: TRBD1; size: NA; J: TRBJ2-5; length: 18; V: TRBV12-3/TRBV12-4; CDR3: CASSFTLPQGAEEETQYF; DNA: TGTGCCAGCAGTTTCACCCTCCCACAGGGGGCGGAAGAAGAGACCCAGTACTTC
D: TRBD1; size: few; J: TRBJ2-1; length: 12; V: TRBV5-1; CDR3: CASSPGQGMKFF; DNA: TGCGCCAGCAGCCCGGGACAGGGGATGAAGTTCTTC
D: NA; size: NA; J: TRBJ2-4; length: 15; V: TRBV21-1; CDR3: CASSKYKIAKNIQYF; DNA: TGTGCCAGCAGCAAATACAAAATAGCCAAAAACATTCAGTACTTC
D: TRBD1; size: NA; J: TRBJ2-5; length: 14; V: TRBV6-2/TRBV6-3; CDR3: CACSLPGQGEEQYF; DNA: TGTGCCTGCAGTTTACCGGGACAGGGTGAAGAGCAGTACTTC
D: NA; size: NA; J: TRBJ2-4; length: 15; V: TRBV3-1; CDR3: CASSLDGGTFVEQYF; DNA: TGTGCCAGCAGCCTAGACGGTGGGACGTTTGTAGAGCAGTACTTC
D: TRBD2; size: once; J: TRBJ2-5; length: 14; V: TRBV29-1; CDR3: CSAGNSGGASTQYF; DNA: TGCAGCGCCGGAAACAGCGGGGGGGCCTCGACCCAGTACTTC
D: NA; size: few; J: TRBJ2-7; length: 15; V: TRBV4-2; CDR3: CASSQEAQPVYEQYF; DNA: TGTGCCAGCAGCCAAGAGGCCCAGCCCGTATACGAGCAGTACTTC
D: NA; size: many; J: TRBJ2-3; length: 10; V: TRBV10-2; CDR3: CASRRDTQYF; DNA: TGCGCCAGCAGGAGGGATACGCAGTATTTT
D: NA; size: NA; J: TRBJ2-5; length: 16; V: TRBV20-1; CDR3: CSARSPGPQYQETQYF; DNA: TGCAGTGCTAGATCCCCGGGACCACAGTACCAAGAGACCCAGTACTTC
D: NA; size: NA; J: TRBJ2-7; length: 15; V: TRBV4-3; CDR3: CASSQGRVLDYEQYF; DNA: TGCGCCAGCAGCCAAGGTAGGGTCCTGGACTACGAGCAGTACTTC
D: TRBD1; size: NA; J: TRBJ2-5; length: 14; V: TRBV7-9; CDR3: CASRRQGVQETQYF; DNA: TGTGCCAGCAGACGACAGGGGGTACAAGAGACCCAGTACTTC
D: NA; size: NA; J: TRBJ1-6; length: 15; V: TRBV7-2; CDR3: CASSLGQGDRSPLHF; DNA: TGTGCCAGCAGCTTAGGCCAGGGTGATCGTTCACCCCTCCACTTT
D: TRBD1; size: few; J: TRBJ2-1; length: 13; V: TRBV28; CDR3: CASQTGTYNEQFF; DNA: TGTGCCAGCCAGACAGGGACCTACAATGAGCAGTTCTTC
D: TRBD1; size: few; J: TRBJ1-6; length: 16; V: TRBV12-3/TRBV12-4; CDR3: CASSFALPQGVSPLHF; DNA: TGTGCCAGCAGTTTCGCCCTCCCACAGGGGGTCTCACCCCTCCACTTT
D: TRBD1; size: NA; J: TRBJ1-6; length: 15; V: TRBV3-1; CDR3: CASSQGTGFGSPLHF; DNA: TGTGCCAGCAGCCAGGGGACAGGGTTTGGGTCACCCCTCCACTTT
D: NA; size: NA; J: TRBJ2-2; length: 18; V: TRBV6-1; CDR3: CASSDSRAVPTYTGELFF; DNA: TGTGCCAGCAGTGACAGCCGGGCTGTCCCTACTTACACCGGGGAGCTGTTTTTT
D: NA; size: NA; J: TRBJ2-3; length: 13; V: TRBV12-5; CDR3: CASGLFQADTQYF; DNA: TGTGCTAGTGGTTTGTTTCAAGCAGATACGCAGTATTTT
D: NA; size: few; J: TRBJ2-5; length: 11; V: TRBV29-1; CDR3: CSGTTGTEQYF; DNA: TGCAGCGGCACTACAGGGACTGAGCAGTACTTC
D: NA; size: few; J: TRBJ1-1; length: 13; V: TRBV20-1; CDR3: CSAKGAVNTEAFF; DNA: TGCAGTGCTAAAGGGGCTGTGAACACTGAAGCTTTCTTT
D: TRBD2; size: NA; J: TRBJ2-1; length: 18; V: TRBV6-5; CDR3: CASSYSAGGALRKNEQFF; DNA: TGTGCCAGCAGTTACTCCGCGGGGGGGGCCTTACGGAAAAATGAGCAGTTCTTC
D: NA; size: NA; J: TRBJ2-1; length: 14; V: TRBV7-9; CDR3: CASSVGGLDNEQFF; DNA: TGTGCCAGCAGCGTAGGAGGGCTGGACAATGAGCAGTTCTTC
D: NA; size: many; J: TRBJ2-3; length: 19; V: TRBV20-1; CDR3: CSARETRLVLADHTDTQYF; DNA: TGCAGTGCTAGAGAAACGAGGCTGGTCTTAGCGGATCACACAGATACGCAGTATTTT
D: NA; size: NA; J: TRBJ2-7; length: 13; V: TRBV28; CDR3: CASSSGKSYEQYF; DNA: TGTGCCAGCAGTTCGGGAAAATCCTACGAGCAGTACTTC
D: NA; size: NA; J: TRBJ1-2; length: 10; V: TRBV28; CDR3: CASRLDGYTF; DNA: TGTGCCAGCAGACTGGATGGCTACACCTTC
D: NA; size: NA; J: TRBJ2-7; length: 14; V: TRBV7-2; CDR3: CASSLRDTTYEQYF; DNA: TGTGCCAGCAGCTTACGGGACACCACCTACGAGCAGTACTTC
D: TRBD2; size: NA; J: TRBJ2-2; length: 18; V: TRBV28; CDR3: CASSLLGLAGVGTGELFF; DNA: TGTGCCAGCAGTTTACTCGGGCTAGCGGGGGTTGGCACCGGGGAGCTGTTTTTT